The 28 T cell receptor beta chains listed next were all sequenced from one sample in a study of T cell clonality in common variable immunodeficiency. Their antigens remain unidentified. Data came from immunoSEQ multiplex PCR; TCRdb stores just in-frame clones and leaves some out. The record shows over 25,000 clones for this sample, with no singletons present. Study-level findings and limits: Fewer deletions and N-nucleotide insertions were reportedly seen in common variable immunodeficiency TCR beta sequences.

The sequenced sample consisted of peripheral blood mononuclear cells. These receptor sequences come from a human donor with common variable immunodeficiency.

Remarks on this clone: The read ends 3 residues early relative to the CDR3; the germline J gene fills the gap. The genes are TRBV6-2 or TRBV6-3 and TRBJ1-1; possibly TRBD1 for D (6 bases). The CDR3 sequence is 14 residues long. Trimming stripped 6 bases from V and 0 bases from J, with 11 bases between. The germline gives CDR1 MNHEY, CDR2 SVGEGT. The CDR3 DNA, read in part, is TGTGCCAGCAGCAGGACAGCACTGAACACTGAA. It codes for CASSRTALNTE. The full CDR3 protein reads CASSRTALNTEAFF.

This clone was observed many times. The CDR3 is cut off 3 residues early in the read; its end comes from the germline J gene. The chain combines TRBV7-9 with TRBJ2-1; 8 nucleotides agree with TRBD2. Germline CDR1 and CDR2: SEHNR and FQNEAQ (reference sequence). The CDR3 spans 15 residues. Germline trimming cut 8 bases from V and 2 bases from J; bases unmatched to any gene: 8. The covered CDR3 bases are TGTGCCAGCGGGGTAGGCGGGGGGACCTACAATGAG. Its translation is CASGVGGGTYNE. The whole CDR3 is CASGVGGGTYNEQFF.

Details on this clone: The read gets to within 3 residues of the CDR3 end, and the germline J gene fills in the rest. V gene TRBV7-3 combines with J gene TRBJ2-1; 10 bases line up with TRBD2. Unmatched junction bases numbered 5, after V lost 5 bases and J lost 4 bases. In germline, CDR1 is SGHTA, CDR2 FQGTGA. CDR3 length: 15 amino acids. The CDR3 reads CASSPASGRYNEQFF. The CDR3 bases that were read are TGTGCCAGCAGCCCGGCTAGCGGGAGATACAATGAG.

Many counts were recorded for this clone. The read ends 3 residues early relative to the CDR3; the germline J gene fills the gap. This chain connects TRBV6-2 or TRBV6-3 to TRBJ2-7, with 7 bases that match TRBD2. Germline V CDR1 and CDR2: MNHEY, SVGEGT. Unmatched junction bases numbered 1, after V lost 0 bases and J lost 2 bases. The CDR3 is made up of 14 amino acids. Incomplete CDR3 DNA: TGTGCCAGCAGTTACTCTAGCGGGCCCTACGAG. Protein sequence: CASSYSSGPYE. The CDR3 as a whole reads CASSYSSGPYEQYF.

With respect to this clone: The read ends 3 residues shy of where the CDR3 ends; the end is completed using the germline J gene. This chain connects TRBV7-2 to TRBJ2-7; perhaps TRBD2 as D (5 bases). The V end was cut by 4 bases, the J end by 2 bases, with 12 bases between. Looked up from germline, CDR1 is SGHTA and CDR2 is FQGNSA. The CDR3 is 14 residues long. Here the CDR3 reads CASSSSPPTYEQYF. The sequenced CDR3 bases are TGTGCCAGCAGCTCTAGCCCCCCTACCTACGAG.

This clone was seen only a few times. The CDR3 end is not reached by the read, which stops 3 residues before it; the germline J gene fills it in. The chain couples TRBV19 to TRBJ2-3, with 7 nucleotides matching TRBD2. Trimming took 6 bases from V and 4 from J; bases not matched to a gene: 7. The CDR3 sequence is 14 residues long. CDR1 and CDR2 (germline): LNHDA, SQIVND (reference sequence). The CDR3 bases that were read are TGTGCCAGTAGCCCGGGGGGAGAGGCAGATACG. This encodes CASSPGGEADT. The entire CDR3 sequence reads CASSPGGEADTQYF. Combining the CDR3 with reference TRBV19 and TRBJ2-3 gives the whole variable domain DGGITQSPKYLFRKEGQNVTLSCEQNLNHDAMYWYRQDPGQGLRLIYYSQIVNDFQKGDIAEGYSVSREKKESFPLTVTSAQKNPTAFYLCASSPGGEADTQYFGPGTRLTVL.

Of note for this clone: The read falls 3 residues short of the CDR3 end, and the missing part is taken from the germline J gene. V gene TRBV7-3 combines with J gene TRBJ2-1; 7 nucleotides align to TRBD2. The V gene end was trimmed by 5 bases and the J gene end by 0 bases; junction bases not matched to a gene: 7. The CDR3 sequence is 16 residues long. Germline V gives CDR1 SGHTA, CDR2 FQGTGA. The chain's CDR3 is CASSPAGGSSYNEQFF. Incomplete CDR3 DNA: TGTGCCAGCAGCCCGGCGGGCGGGAGCTCCTACAATGAG.

CDR3 DNA (partial): TGTGCCAGCTCGTACAGGGGGAAGGATACG. Amino acid sequence: CASSYRGKDT. The complete CDR3 sequence is CASSYRGKDTQYF. The chain is built from TRBV2 and TRBJ2-3; 8 bases are shared with TRBD1. The read stops 3 residues short of the end of the CDR3; the missing end is completed from the germline J gene. V lost 8 bases to trimming and J lost 6 bases; unmatched junction nucleotides: 7. This CDR3 region has 13 residues. Germline CDR1 SNHLY, CDR2 FYNNEI.

This clone was seen a few times. The read gets to within 3 residues of the CDR3 end, and the germline J gene fills in the rest. The chain joins TRBV19 to TRBJ1-2; unclear D gene. Germline V gene sequence: CDR1 LNHDA, CDR2 SQIVND (reference sequence). The CDR3 loop spans 15 amino acids. The V end was cut by 1 base, the J end by 4 bases, with 13 bases between. CDR3 bases read: TGTGCCAGTAGTATAGCCCTGGAGGGTGGCTATGGC. It encodes CASSIALEGGYG. The complete CDR3 sequence is CASSIALEGGYGYTF.

This clone has at least ten counts. The CDR3 end lies 3 residues beyond the end of the read and is filled in from the germline J gene. This chain uses TRBV30 with TRBJ1-5; the D is unclear. The V gene's germline CDR1 is GTSNPN and CDR2 SVGIG (reference sequence). The V end lost 0 bases, the J end lost 6 bases, and 12 bases lay between the germline ends. CDR3 length: 14 amino acids. CDR3 bases read: TGTGCCTGGAGTGTATCAGGTTCTGGTCAGCCC. Encoded protein: CAWSVSGSGQP. The full CDR3 protein is CAWSVSGSGQPQHF.

This clone turned up a few times. The read terminates 3 residues before the CDR3 end, so the remaining end is supplied by the germline J gene. V gene TRBV2 combines with J gene TRBJ1-4, with no clear D. V was pared by 4 bases and J by 7 bases, with 7 bases between. CDR1 is SNHLY, CDR2 FYNNEI, per germline. The CDR3 runs to 12 residues. Incomplete CDR3 DNA: TGTGCCAGCAGTGCAAGCGTTGAAAAA. This gives the protein CASSASVEK. In full, the CDR3 is CASSASVEKLFF.

As regards this clone: The read terminates 3 residues before the CDR3 end, so the remaining end is supplied by the germline J gene. The chain uses TRBV30 and TRBJ2-7; 9 bases are shared with TRBD1. The germline CDR1 and CDR2 sequences are GTSNPN and SVGIG (reference sequence). V was clipped by 5 bases and J by 4 bases; unmatched bases: 9. The CDR3 runs to 14 residues. This CDR3 is CAWRDRERGYEQYF. The sequenced part of the CDR3 DNA is TGTGCCTGGCGGGACAGGGAGAGGGGTTACGAG.

This clone appeared many times. Read data end 3 residues before the CDR3 end; the end is taken from the germline J gene. This chain links TRBV12-3 or TRBV12-4 with TRBJ2-1, with D possibly TRBD2 on 6 matching bases. The V and J ends lost 2 bases and 5 bases respectively, with 7 bases between them. This CDR3 region has 13 residues. This chain's CDR3 is CASSLRRDNEQFF. The DNA read from the CDR3 is TGTGCCAGCAGTTTAAGGAGGGACAATGAG.

In this sample, this clone turned up many times. The CDR3 extends 3 residues past the end of the read, so its final part is completed from the germline J gene. V is TRBV19 and J is TRBJ1-4, with 10 bases lining up with TRBD1. This CDR3 region has 13 residues. The trim removed 8 bases at V and 6 bases at J, leaving 3 bases unmatched. Germline values: CDR1 LNHDA, CDR2 SQIVND (reference sequence). CDR3 residues: CASGGTGDEKLFF. The part of the CDR3 DNA that was read is TGTGCCAGTGGCGGGACAGGGGATGAAAAA.

CDR3 DNA, as far as it was read: TGTGCCAGCAGCTTAGGTAGAGCGGGTGGGATC. Protein: CASSLGRAGGI. The CDR3 reads in full as CASSLGRAGGIIYF. This chain joins TRBV7-2 and TRBJ1-3, with D unclear. The read halts 3 residues ahead of the CDR3 end, with the missing end drawn from the germline J gene. Germline CDR1 reads SGHTA; CDR2 reads FQGNSA. This CDR3 comprises 14 residues.

CDR3 DNA (partial): TGTGCCTTCAAAGGGTTCAACTATGGC. This sequence encodes CAFKGFNYG. The CDR3, in full, reads CAFKGFNYGYTF. The V call is TRBV30, the J call TRBJ1-2; no clear D gene. The CDR3 goes on 3 residues after the read ends, and that part is filled in from the germline J gene. Germline V lookup: CDR1 GTSNPN, CDR2 SVGIG (reference sequence). Trimming stripped 7 bases from V and 2 bases from J, with 11 bases between. The CDR3 covers 12 residues. Filled out from reference TRBV30 and TRBJ1-2, the complete variable domain reads SQTIHQWPATLVQPVGSPLSLECTVEGTSNPNLYWYRQAAGRGLQLLFYSVGIGQISSEVPQNLSASRPQDRQFILSSKKLLLSDSGFYLCAFKGFNYGYTFGSGTRLTVV.

This clone has just a few counts. The sequenced fragment ends 3 residues before the CDR3 boundary, so the rest is inferred from the germline J gene. The V call is TRBV7-6, the J call TRBJ2-2, with no clear D. Trimming removed 0 bases from V and 6 bases from J, with 5 bases in between. The CDR3 runs 13 residues. CDR1 is SGHVS and CDR2 is FNYEAQ in the germline V gene. CDR3 amino acids: CASSLASPGELFF. The sequenced part of the CDR3 DNA is TGTGCCAGCAGCTTAGCGAGCCCCGGGGAG.

This clone has ten or more counts. The CDR3 end is not reached by the read, which stops 3 residues before it; the germline J gene fills it in. The rearrangement uses TRBV6-2 or TRBV6-3 and TRBJ2-2; a weak D match, TRBD2 (6 bases). V shed 7 bases and J shed 6 bases, with 12 bases lying between them. CDR1 and CDR2 (germline): MNHEY, SVGEGT. The CDR3 is 13 residues long. The CDR3 is CASTRGEAGELFF. The DNA read from the CDR3 is TGTGCCAGCACTCGAGGGGAGGCCGGGGAG.

This chain's CDR3 is CASSDSTETYEQYF. The DNA read from the CDR3 is TGTGCCAGCTCGGATTCGACAGAGACCTACGAG. The chain couples TRBV18 to TRBJ2-7, with D possibly being TRBD1 (5 bases). The read comes to an end 3 residues before the CDR3 does, leaving the germline J gene to fill in the end. CDR1 is KGHSH and CDR2 is LQKENI in the germline V gene. The ends were cut back, 6 bases at V and 2 bases at J, with 14 bases in the middle. This CDR3 region has 14 residues.

For this clone: The CDR3 goes on 3 residues after the read ends, and that part is filled in from the germline J gene. The chain is built from TRBV18 and TRBJ2-3; 9 bases line up with TRBD2. Germline V lookup: CDR1 KGHSH, CDR2 LQKENI. V was pared by 8 bases and J by 5 bases, with 11 bases of the junction left unmatched. CDR3 length: 15 residues. CDR3 sequence reads: CASTTPPAGGDTQYF. The CDR3 bases that were read are TGTGCCAGCACAACCCCTCCAGCGGGAGGAGATACG. Supplemented by reference TRBV18 and TRBJ2-3, the full variable domain reads NAGVMQNPRHLVRRRGQEARLRCSPMKGHSHVYWYRQLPEEGLKFMVYLQKENIIDESGMPKERFSAEFPKEGPSILRIQQVVRGDSAAYFCASTTPPAGGDTQYFGPGTRLTVL.

This clone was counted between two and nine times. Read data end 3 residues before the CDR3 end; the end is taken from the germline J gene. V is TRBV7-2 and J is TRBJ2-7; tentatively, D is TRBD1 (5 bases). CDR3 length: 13 amino acids. The germline V and J ends were trimmed by 4 bases and 2 bases, with 9 bases remaining between them. CDR1 SGHTA and CDR2 FQGNSA come from the germline V gene. The CDR3 protein is CASSSRATYEQYF. The DNA read from the CDR3 is TGTGCCAGCAGCTCCAGGGCCACCTACGAG. Full variable domain (remainder filled in from reference TRBV7-2 and TRBJ2-7): GAGVSQSPSNKVTEKGKDVELRCDPISGHTALYWYRQSLGQGLEFLIYFQGNSAPDKSGLPSDRFSAERTGGSVSTLTIQRTQQEDSAVYLCASSSRATYEQYFGPGTRLTVT.

This clone appeared many times. Read sequence stops 3 residues before the CDR3 end, and the germline J gene provides the missing end. This chain joins TRBV10-3 and TRBJ2-2; TRBD1 agrees at 8 bases. This CDR3 has 17 residues. The V gene's germline CDR1 is ENHRY and CDR2 SYGVKD. V lost 2 bases to trimming and J lost 4 bases; unmatched junction nucleotides: 9. CDR3 sequence reads: CAISEGPRGRGTGELFF. The DNA read from the CDR3 is TGTGCCATCAGTGAGGGGCCCAGGGGGCGTGGCACCGGGGAG.

Only a few counts were recorded for this clone. The CDR3 end lies 3 residues beyond the end of the read and is filled in from the germline J gene. The J gene is TRBJ1-1, the V gene TRBV18, with 7 bases lining up with TRBD1. The CDR3 is 16 amino acids. CDR1 KGHSH and CDR2 LQKENI come from the germline V gene. With V trimmed by 3 bases and J by 4 bases, 11 bases remained unmatched. CDR3 residues: CASSPAIQGVSTEAFF. Incomplete CDR3 DNA: TGTGCCAGCTCACCGGCCATTCAGGGGGTAAGCACTGAA.

This clone appeared many times. The CDR3 loop is CASRGTSGYTDTQYF. The CDR3 bases that were read are TGTGCCAGCAGGGGGACTAGCGGATACACAGATACG. V is TRBV7-2 and J is TRBJ2-3; 11 nucleotides agree with TRBD2. Read sequence stops 3 residues before the CDR3 end, and the germline J gene provides the missing end. The germline gives CDR1 SGHTA, CDR2 FQGNSA. Trimming at V came to 6 bases and at J to 2 bases, leaving 4 bases not matched to a gene. The CDR3 is made up of 15 amino acids.

The table lists this clone with many counts. Sequencing ends 3 residues short of the CDR3 end; the germline J gene provides the rest. The chain combines TRBV18 with TRBJ1-1; 7 bases are a match to TRBD1. This CDR3 is built from 12 residues. V dropped 9 bases and J dropped 4; count of bases not matched to a gene: 5. CDR1 and CDR2 from the germline V gene are KGHSH and LQKENI. CDR3 amino acids: CASAQGVTEAFF. The covered CDR3 bases are TGTGCCAGTGCTCAGGGGGTCACTGAA.

The sample holds many counts of this clone. This chain's CDR3 is CASSPSGAKNGYTF. The sequenced CDR3 bases are TGTGCCAGCAGTCCTTCAGGGGCGAAGAATGGC. V is TRBV5-4 and J is TRBJ1-2, with a possible D match to TRBD1 (6 bases). The read comes to an end 3 residues before the CDR3 does, leaving the germline J gene to fill in the end. This CDR3 comprises 14 residues. Per the germline V gene, CDR1 is SGHNT and CDR2 is YYREEE (reference sequence). Trimming removed 5 bases at V and 6 bases at J, with 17 bases between. Supplemented by reference TRBV5-4 and TRBJ1-2, the full variable domain reads ETGVTQSPTHLIKTRGQQVTLRCSSQSGHNTVSWYQQALGQGPQFIFQYYREEENGRGNFPPRFSGLQFPNYSSELNVNALELDDSALYLCASSPSGAKNGYTFGSGTRLTVV.

This clone occurred a few times. The CDR3 is CASSLAAYQGMYEQYF. The CDR3 bases that were read are TGTGCCAGCAGCTTAGCGGCCTACCAGGGAATGTACGAG. This rearrangement joins TRBV7-8 to TRBJ2-7; a possible D gene is TRBD1 (5 bases). The sequence runs out 3 residues before the end of the CDR3; the remainder is reconstructed from the germline J gene. The CDR3 loop spans 16 amino acids. Deletions cut 0 bases from V and 4 bases from J, with 16 bases between. Germline CDR1 reads SGHVS; CDR2 reads FQNEAQ.

Regarding this clone: The read terminates 3 residues before the CDR3 end, so the remaining end is supplied by the germline J gene. The chain recombines TRBV7-3 with TRBJ1-5; the D gene is possibly TRBD1 (6 bases). The V end lost 5 bases, the J end lost 4 bases, and 9 bases lay between the germline ends. The CDR3 has 13 amino acids. Germline-derived CDR1 and CDR2 are SGHTA and FQGTGA. The CDR3: CASSQTGNQPQHF. Partial CDR3 DNA: TGTGCCAGCAGCCAAACAGGGAATCAGCCC.